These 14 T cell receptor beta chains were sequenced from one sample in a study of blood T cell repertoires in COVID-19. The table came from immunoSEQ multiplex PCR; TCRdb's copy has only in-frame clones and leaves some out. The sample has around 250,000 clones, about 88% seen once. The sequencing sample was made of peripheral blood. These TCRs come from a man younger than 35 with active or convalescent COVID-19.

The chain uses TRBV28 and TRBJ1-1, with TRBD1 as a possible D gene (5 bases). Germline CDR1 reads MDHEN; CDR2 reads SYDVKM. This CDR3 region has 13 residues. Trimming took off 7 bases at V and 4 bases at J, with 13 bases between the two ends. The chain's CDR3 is CASTYTGLTEAFF. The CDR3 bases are TGTGCCAGCACCTACACAGGTCTCACTGAAGCTTTCTTT. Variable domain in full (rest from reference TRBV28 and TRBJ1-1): DVKVTQSSRYLVKRTGEKVFLECVQDMDHENMFWYRQDPGLGLRLIYFSYDVKMKEKGDIPEGYSVSREKKERFSLILESASTNQTSMYLCASTYTGLTEAFFGQGTRLTVV.

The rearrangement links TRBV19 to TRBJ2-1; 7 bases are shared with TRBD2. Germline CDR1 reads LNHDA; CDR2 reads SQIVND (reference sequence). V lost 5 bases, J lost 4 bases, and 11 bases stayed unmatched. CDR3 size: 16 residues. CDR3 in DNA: TGTGCCAGTAGTCGGCCAAGCGGGGAAATTTACAATGAGCAGTTCTTC. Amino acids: CASSRPSGEIYNEQFF. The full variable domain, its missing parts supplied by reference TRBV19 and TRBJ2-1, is DGGITQSPKYLFRKEGQNVTLSCEQNLNHDAMYWYRQDPGQGLRLIYYSQIVNDFQKGDIAEGYSVSREKKESFPLTVTSAQKNPTAFYLCASSRPSGEIYNEQFFGPGTRLTVL.

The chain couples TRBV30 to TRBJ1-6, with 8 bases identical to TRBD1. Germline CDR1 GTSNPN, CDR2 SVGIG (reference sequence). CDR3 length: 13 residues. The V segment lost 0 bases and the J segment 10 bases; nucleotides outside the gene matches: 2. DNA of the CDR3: TGTGCCTGGAGTGTAAACAGGGGGTCACCCCTCCACTTT. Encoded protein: CAWSVNRGSPLHF.

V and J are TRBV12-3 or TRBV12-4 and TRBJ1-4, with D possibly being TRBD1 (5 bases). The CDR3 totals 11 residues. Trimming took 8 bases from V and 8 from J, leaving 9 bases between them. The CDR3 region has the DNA TGTGCCAGCGGGGCAGGGGAAAAACTGTTTTTT. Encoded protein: CASGAGEKLFF.

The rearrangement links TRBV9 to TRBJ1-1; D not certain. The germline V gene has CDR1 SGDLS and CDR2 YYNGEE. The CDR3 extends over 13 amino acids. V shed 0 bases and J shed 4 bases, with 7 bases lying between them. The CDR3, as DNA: TGTGCCAGCAGCGTAGTGGGCACCACTGAAGCTTTCTTT. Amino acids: CASSVVGTTEAFF.

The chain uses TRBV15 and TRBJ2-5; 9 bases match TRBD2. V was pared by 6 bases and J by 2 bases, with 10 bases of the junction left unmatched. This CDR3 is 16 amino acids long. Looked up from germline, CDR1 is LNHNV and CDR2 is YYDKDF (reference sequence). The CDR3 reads CATSPGAGGMQETQYF. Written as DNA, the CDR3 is TGTGCCACCAGTCCCGGGGCGGGAGGGATGCAAGAGACCCAGTACTTC.

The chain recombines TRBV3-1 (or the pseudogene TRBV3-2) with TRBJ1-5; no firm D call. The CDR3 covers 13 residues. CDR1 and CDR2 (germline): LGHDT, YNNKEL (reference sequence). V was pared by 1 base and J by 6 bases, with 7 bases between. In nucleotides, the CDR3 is TGTGCCAGCAGCCAAGGGGAGGCTCAGCCCCAGCATTTT. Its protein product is CASSQGEAQPQHF.

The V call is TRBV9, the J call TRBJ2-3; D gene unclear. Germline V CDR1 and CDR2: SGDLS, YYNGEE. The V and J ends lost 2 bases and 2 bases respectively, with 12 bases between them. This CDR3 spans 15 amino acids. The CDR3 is CASSVSGINTDTQYF. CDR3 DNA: TGTGCCAGCAGCGTTTCAGGAATAAACACAGATACGCAGTATTTT.

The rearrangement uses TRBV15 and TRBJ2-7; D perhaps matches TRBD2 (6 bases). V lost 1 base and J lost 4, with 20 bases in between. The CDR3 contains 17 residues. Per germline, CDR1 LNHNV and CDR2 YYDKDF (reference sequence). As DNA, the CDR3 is TGTGCCACCAGCAGAGTGGGTGGGCGGGGAAGATTATACGAGCAGTACTTC. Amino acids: CATSRVGGRGRLYEQYF.

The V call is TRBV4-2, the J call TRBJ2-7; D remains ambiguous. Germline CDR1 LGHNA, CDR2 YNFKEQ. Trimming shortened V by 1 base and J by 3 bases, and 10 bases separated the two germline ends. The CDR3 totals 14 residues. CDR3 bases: TGTGCCAGCAGCCAAGGCGCTCCACTCTACGAGCAGTACTTC. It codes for CASSQGAPLYEQYF.

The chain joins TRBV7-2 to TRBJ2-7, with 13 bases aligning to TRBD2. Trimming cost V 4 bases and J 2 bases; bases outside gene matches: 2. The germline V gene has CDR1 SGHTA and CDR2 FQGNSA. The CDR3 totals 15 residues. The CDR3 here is CASSSGLAGAYEQYF. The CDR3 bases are TGTGCCAGCAGCTCCGGACTAGCGGGGGCCTACGAGCAGTACTTC.

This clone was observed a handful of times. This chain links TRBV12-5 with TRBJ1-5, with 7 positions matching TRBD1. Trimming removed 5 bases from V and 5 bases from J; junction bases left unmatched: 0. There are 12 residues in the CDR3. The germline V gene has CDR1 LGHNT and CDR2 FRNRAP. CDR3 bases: TGTGCTAGTGGTGGGACAGATCAGCCCCAGCATTTT. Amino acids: CASGGTDQPQHF.

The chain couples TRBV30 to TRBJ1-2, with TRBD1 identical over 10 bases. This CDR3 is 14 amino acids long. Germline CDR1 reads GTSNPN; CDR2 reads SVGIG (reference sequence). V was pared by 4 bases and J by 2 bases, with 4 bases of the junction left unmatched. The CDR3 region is CAWNPGQGNYGYTF. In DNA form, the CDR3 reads TGTGCCTGGAACCCGGGACAGGGGAACTATGGCTACACCTTC.

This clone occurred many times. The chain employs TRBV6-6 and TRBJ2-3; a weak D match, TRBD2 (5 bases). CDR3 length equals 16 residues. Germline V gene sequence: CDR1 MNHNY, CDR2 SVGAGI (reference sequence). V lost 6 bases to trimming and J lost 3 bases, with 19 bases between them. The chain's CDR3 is CASSLHRLPGTDTQYF. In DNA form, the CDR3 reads TGTGCCAGCAGCTTACATCGACTACCGGGTACAGATACGCAGTATTTT.